This TCR beta chain comes out of a study of blood T cells in healthy people across ages. For the second PCR, which ran for roughly 6 to 12 cycles, a sample-barcoded 5' primer and a J-beta primer mix were used. TCRdb independently ran MiXCR on the 5' RACE reads; one entry per CDR3 protein. The sample carries over 1,500,000 distinct CDR3 sequences, roughly two fifths recorded once. Germline values: CDR1 SQVTM, CDR2 ANQGSEA. The junction had 6 bases not matched to a gene; V was cut back by 6 bases and J by 2 bases. The CDR3 runs to 13 residues. Sequenced material: blood. This chain connects TRBV29-1 to TRBJ2-7, with TRBD1 matching over 8 bases. This receptor was identified in a human donor in good health. Written as DNA, the CDR3 is TGCAGCGTCTCAGGGGGCAGGACCTACGAGCAGTACTTC. Protein product: CSVSGGRTYEQYF.